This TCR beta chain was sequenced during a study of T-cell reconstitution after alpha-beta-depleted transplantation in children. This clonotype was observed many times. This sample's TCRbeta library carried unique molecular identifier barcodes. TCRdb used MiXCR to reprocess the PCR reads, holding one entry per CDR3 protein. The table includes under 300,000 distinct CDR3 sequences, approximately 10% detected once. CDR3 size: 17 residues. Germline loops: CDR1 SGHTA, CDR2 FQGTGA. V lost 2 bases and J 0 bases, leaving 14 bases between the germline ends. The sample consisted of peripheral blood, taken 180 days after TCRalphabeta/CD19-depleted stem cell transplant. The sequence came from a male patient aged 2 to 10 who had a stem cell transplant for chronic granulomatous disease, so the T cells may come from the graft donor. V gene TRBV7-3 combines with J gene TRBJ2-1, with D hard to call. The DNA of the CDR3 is TGTGCCAGCAGCTTATATGGCAGCCCGAGCTCCTACAATGAGCAGTTCTTC. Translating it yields CASSLYGSPSSYNEQFF.